Sequencing of this T cell receptor beta chain was carried out in a study of shared T cell receptors in the human thymus. Repertoires were generated with immunoSEQ multiplex PCR, while TCRdb's copy carries only in-frame clones and drops some. The data hold 700,000 to 750,000 clones, with 70% to 90% observed a single time. These data also featured in a second study, about human thymus T cells.

This TCR derives from a girl under two years old with a congenital heart defect. The sample taken for sequencing was thymocytes.

Written as DNA, the CDR3 is TGTGCCAGCAGGTCACAGGGTAGAGGTGAAAAACTGTTTTTT. This encodes CASRSQGRGEKLFF. The genes are TRBV6-1 and TRBJ1-4, with a weak D call TRBD1 (6 bases). The CDR3 has 14 amino acids. Trimming took off 6 bases at V and 7 bases at J, with 15 bases between the two ends. CDR1 is MNHNS, CDR2 SASEGT, per germline.